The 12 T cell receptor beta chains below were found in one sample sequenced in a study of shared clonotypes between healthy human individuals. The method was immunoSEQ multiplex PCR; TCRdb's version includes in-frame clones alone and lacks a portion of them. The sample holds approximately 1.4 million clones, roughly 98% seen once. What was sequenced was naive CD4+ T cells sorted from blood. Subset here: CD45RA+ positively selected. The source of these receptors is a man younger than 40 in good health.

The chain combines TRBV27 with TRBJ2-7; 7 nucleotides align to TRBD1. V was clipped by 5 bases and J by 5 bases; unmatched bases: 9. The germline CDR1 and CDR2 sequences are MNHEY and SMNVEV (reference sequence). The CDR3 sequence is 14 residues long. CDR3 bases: TGTGCCAGCAGTAGCAGGTCGACAGGGAACGAGCAGTACTTC. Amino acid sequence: CASSSRSTGNEQYF.

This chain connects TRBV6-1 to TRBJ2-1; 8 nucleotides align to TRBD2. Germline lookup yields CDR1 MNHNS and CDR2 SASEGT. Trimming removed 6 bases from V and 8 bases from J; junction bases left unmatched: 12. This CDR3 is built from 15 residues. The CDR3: CASSAVSGRADEQFF. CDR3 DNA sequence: TGTGCCAGCAGCGCCGTTTCCGGGAGGGCCGATGAGCAGTTCTTC.

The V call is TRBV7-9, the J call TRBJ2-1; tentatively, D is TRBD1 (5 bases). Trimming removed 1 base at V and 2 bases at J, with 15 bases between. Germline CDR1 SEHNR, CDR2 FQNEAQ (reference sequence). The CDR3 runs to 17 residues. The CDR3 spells CASSLVGIGRAYNEQFF. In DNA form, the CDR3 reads TGTGCCAGCAGCTTAGTAGGTATTGGCAGGGCCTACAATGAGCAGTTCTTC.

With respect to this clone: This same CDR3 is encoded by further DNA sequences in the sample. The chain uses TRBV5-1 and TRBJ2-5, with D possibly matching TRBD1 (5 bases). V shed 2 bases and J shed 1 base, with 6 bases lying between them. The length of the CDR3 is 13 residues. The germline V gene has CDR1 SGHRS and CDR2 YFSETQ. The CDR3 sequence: CASSLQVQETQYF. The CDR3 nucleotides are TGCGCCAGCAGCTTACAGGTCCAAGAGACCCAGTACTTC.

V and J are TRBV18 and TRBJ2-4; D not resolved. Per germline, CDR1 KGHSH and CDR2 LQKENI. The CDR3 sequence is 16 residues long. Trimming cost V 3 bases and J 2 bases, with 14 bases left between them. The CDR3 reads CASSPSRPRTKNIQYF. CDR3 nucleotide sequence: TGTGCCAGCTCACCTTCCCGACCCCGAACCAAAAACATTCAGTACTTC.

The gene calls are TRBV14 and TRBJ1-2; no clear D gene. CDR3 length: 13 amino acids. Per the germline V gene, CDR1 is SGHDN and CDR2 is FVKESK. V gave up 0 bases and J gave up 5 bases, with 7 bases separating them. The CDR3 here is CASSQDPGYGYTF. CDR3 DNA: TGTGCCAGCAGCCAAGATCCAGGATATGGCTACACCTTC. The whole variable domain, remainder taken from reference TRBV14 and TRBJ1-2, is EAGVTQFPSHSVIEKGQTVTLRCDPISGHDNLYWYRRVMGKEIKFLLHFVKESKQDESGMPNNRFLAERTGGTYSTLKVQPAELEDSGVYFCASSQDPGYGYTFGSGTRLTVV.

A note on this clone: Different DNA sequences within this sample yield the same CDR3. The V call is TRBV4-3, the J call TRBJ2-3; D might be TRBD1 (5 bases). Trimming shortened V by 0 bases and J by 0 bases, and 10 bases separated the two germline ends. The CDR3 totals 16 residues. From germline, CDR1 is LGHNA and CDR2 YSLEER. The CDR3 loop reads CASSQEGPPSTDTQYF. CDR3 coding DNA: TGCGCCAGCAGCCAAGAGGGGCCACCTAGCACAGATACGCAGTATTTT.

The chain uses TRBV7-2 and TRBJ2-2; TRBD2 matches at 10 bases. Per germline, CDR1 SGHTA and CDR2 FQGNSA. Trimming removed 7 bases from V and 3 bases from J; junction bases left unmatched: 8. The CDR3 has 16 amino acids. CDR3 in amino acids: CASKSGRVGYTGELFF. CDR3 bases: TGTGCCAGCAAAAGCGGGAGGGTGGGGTACACCGGGGAGCTGTTTTTT.

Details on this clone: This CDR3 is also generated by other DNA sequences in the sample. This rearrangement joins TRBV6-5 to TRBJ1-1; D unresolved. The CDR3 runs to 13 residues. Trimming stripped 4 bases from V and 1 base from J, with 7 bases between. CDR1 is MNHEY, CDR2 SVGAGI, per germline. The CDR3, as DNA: TGTGCCAGCAGTTGGTCAGGGAACACTGAAGCTTTCTTT. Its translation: CASSWSGNTEAFF.

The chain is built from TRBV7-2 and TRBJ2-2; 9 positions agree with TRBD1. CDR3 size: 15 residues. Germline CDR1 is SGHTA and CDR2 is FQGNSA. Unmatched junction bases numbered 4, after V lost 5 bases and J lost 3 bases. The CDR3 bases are TGTGCCAGCAGCCGGGACAGGGCAGACACCGGGGAGCTGTTTTTT. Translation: CASSRDRADTGELFF.

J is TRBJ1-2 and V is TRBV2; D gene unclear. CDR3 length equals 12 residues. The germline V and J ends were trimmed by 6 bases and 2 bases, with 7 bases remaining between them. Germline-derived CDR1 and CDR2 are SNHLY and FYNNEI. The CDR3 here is CASRRRNYGYTF. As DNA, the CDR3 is TGTGCCAGCAGAAGGAGGAACTATGGCTACACCTTC.

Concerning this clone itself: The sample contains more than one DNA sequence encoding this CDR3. CDR3 DNA: TGTGCCAGCAGCGTGACGAGCGGGAGCTACGAGCAGTACTTC. The encoded protein is CASSVTSGSYEQYF. The rearrangement links TRBV9 to TRBJ2-7; 8 positions agree with TRBD2. With V trimmed by 2 bases and J by 3 bases, 4 bases remained unmatched. Germline V CDR1 and CDR2: SGDLS, YYNGEE. The CDR3 length is 14 residues.